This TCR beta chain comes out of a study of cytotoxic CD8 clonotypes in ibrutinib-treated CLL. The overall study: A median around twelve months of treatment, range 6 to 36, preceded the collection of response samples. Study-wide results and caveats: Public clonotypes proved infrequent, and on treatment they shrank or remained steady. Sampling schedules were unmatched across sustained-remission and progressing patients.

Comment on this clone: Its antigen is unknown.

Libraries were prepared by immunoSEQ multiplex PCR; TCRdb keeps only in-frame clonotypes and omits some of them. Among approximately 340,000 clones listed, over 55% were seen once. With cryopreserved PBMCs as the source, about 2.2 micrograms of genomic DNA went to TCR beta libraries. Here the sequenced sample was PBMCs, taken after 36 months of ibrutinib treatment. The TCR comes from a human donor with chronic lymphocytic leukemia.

The CDR3, as DNA: TGTGCCAGCAGCGTAGTCGGGGCAGGGGAGACCCAGTACTTC. It yields the protein CASSVVGAGETQYF. The V call is TRBV9, the J call TRBJ2-5; D tentatively reads TRBD1 or TRBD2 (5 bases each). The V and J ends lost 0 bases and 5 bases respectively, with 11 bases between them. The length of the CDR3 is 14 residues. Germline values: CDR1 SGDLS, CDR2 YYNGEE. The full variable domain, completed using reference TRBV9 and TRBJ2-5, is DSGVTQTPKHLITATGQRVTLRCSPRSGDLSVYWYQQSLDQGLQFLIQYYNGEERAKGNILERFSAQQFPDLHSELNLSSLELGDSALYFCASSVVGAGETQYFGPGTRLLVL.